This T cell receptor (beta chain) was profiled in a study of technical replicates of blood from four donors. Germline trimming cut 4 bases from V and 3 bases from J; bases unmatched to any gene: 3. Germline values: CDR1 SGHNT, CDR2 YYREEE (reference sequence). The CDR3 covers 13 residues. The data were produced by immunoSEQ multiplex PCR, yet TCRdb's version contains in-frame clones alone and is incomplete. The sample lists approximately 87,000 clones; approximately 96% were seen once. Sequencing was carried out using T cells isolated from PBMCs. This receptor was identified in a human donor in good health. The chain has TRBV5-4 and TRBJ2-7, with TRBD2 identical over 8 bases. CDR3 in DNA: TGTGCCAGCAGCCGCGGGACTAGCTACGAGCAGTACTTC. Translating it yields CASSRGTSYEQYF.